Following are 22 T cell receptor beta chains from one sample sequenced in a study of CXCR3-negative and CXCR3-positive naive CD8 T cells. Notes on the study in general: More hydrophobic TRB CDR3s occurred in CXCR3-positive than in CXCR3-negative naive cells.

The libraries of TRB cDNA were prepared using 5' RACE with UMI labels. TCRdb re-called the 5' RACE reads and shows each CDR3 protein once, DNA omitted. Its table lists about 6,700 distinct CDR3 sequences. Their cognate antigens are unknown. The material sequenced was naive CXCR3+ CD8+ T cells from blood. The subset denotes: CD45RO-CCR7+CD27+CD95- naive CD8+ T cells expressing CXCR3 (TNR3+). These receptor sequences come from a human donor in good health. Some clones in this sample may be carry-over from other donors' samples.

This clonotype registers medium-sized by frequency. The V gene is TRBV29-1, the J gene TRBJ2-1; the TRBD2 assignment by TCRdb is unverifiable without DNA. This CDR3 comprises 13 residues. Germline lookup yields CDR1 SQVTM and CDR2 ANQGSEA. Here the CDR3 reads CSGLGGPVNEQFF.

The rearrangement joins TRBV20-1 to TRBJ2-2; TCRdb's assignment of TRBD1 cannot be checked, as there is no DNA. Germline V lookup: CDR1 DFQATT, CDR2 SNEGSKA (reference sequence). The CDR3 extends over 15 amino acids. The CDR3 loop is CSARDLLDMAGELFF.

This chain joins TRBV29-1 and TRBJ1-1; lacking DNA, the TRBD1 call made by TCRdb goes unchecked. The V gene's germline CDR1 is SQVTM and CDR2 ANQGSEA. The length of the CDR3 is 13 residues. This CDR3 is CSVDDPQGTEAFF.

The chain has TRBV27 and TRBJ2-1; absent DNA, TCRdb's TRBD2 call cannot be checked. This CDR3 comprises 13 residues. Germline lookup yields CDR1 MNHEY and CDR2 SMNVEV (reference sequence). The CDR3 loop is CASSTGLYNEQFF.

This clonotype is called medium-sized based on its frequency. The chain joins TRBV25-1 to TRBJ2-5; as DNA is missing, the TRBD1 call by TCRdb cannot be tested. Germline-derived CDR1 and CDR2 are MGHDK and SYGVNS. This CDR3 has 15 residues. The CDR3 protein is CASSEWGRGEETQYF.

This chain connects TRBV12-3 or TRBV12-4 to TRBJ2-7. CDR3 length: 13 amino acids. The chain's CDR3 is CASSLSASYHQYF.

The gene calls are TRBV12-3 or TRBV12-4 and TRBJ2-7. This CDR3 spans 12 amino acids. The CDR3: CASSSVSYEQYF.

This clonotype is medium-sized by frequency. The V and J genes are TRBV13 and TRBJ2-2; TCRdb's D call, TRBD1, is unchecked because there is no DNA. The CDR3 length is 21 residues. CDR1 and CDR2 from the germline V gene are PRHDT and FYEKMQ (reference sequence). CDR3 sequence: CASSLGPYSPGPRKNTGELFF.

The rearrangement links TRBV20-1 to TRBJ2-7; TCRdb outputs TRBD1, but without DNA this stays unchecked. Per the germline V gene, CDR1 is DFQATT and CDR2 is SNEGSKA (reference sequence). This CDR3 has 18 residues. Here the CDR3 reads CSATGRDTRNFSSYEQYF.

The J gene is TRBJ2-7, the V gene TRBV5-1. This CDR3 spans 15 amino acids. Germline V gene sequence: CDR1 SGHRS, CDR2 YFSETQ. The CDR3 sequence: CASSLAPGGPYEQYF. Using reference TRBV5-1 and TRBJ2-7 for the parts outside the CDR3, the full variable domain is KAGVTQTPRYLIKTRGQQVTLSCSPISGHRSVSWYQQTPGQGLQFLFEYFSETQRNKGNFPGRFSGRQFSNSRSEMNVSTLELGDSALYLCASSLAPGGPYEQYFGPGTRLTVT.

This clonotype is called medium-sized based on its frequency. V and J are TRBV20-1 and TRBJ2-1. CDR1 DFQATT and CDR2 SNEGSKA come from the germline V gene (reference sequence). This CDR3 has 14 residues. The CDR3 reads CSADLDSSYNEQFF.

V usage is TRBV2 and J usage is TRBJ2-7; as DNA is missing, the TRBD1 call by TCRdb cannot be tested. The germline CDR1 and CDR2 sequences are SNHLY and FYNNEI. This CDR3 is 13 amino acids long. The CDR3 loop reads CASVGTGTYEQYF.

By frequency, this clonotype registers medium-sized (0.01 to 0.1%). The CDR3 here is CASSYKREVKNIQYF. The chain is built from TRBV6-6 and TRBJ2-4; TCRdb selects TRBD2, and the lack of DNA leaves this call unchecked. There are 15 residues in the CDR3. The germline V gene encodes CDR1 MNHNY and CDR2 SVGAGI (reference sequence).

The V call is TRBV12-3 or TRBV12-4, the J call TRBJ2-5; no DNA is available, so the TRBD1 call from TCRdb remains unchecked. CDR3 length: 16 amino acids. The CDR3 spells CASSQPGTGLVETQYF.

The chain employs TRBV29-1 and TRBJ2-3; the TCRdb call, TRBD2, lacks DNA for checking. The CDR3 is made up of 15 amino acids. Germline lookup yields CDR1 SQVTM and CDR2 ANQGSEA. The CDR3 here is CSVVLEGGNTDTQYF.

CDR3 region: CASSYGAAEAFF. This chain links TRBV6-2 or TRBV6-3 with TRBJ1-1; as DNA is missing, the TRBD1 call by TCRdb cannot be tested. Germline V CDR1 and CDR2: MNHEY, SVGEGT. CDR3 length equals 12 residues.

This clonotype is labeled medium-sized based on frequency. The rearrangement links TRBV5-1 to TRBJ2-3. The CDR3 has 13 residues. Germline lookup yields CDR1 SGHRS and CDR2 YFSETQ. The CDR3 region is CASSPKQADTQYF.

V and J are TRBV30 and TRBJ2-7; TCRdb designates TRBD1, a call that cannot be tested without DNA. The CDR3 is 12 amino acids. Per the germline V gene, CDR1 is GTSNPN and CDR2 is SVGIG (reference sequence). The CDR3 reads CDWTTRGYEQYF.

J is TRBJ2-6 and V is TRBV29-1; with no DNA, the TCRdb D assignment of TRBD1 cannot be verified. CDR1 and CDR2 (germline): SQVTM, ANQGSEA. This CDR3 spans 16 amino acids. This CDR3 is CSVLPGGAGGANVLTF.

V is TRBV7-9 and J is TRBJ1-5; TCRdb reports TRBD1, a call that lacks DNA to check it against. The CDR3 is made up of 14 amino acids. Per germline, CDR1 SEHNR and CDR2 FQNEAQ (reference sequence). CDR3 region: CASSFPGANQPQHF.

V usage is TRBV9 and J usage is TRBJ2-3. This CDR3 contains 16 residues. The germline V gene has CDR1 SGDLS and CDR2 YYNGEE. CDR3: CASSSRHPSLTDTQYF.

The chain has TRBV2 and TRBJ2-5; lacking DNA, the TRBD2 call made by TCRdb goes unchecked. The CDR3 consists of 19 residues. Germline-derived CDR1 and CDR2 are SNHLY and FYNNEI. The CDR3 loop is CARRNSGGAEYLNQETQYF.